This T cell receptor (beta chain) was documented in a study of T-cell memory formation after mild COVID-19. Study-level background: TCR clusters were mostly confined to one donor each.

General study findings and limits: The appearance of some responding clones in pre-infection memory suggested that cross-reactive memory joined. Day 15 to 85 contracting clones showed balanced CD4/CD8; later expanders leaned CD4+.

This CDR3 region has 20 residues. V was clipped by 8 bases and J by 4 bases, with 35 bases between them. TCRdb reanalysed the 5' RACE reads using MiXCR and keeps one entry per CDR3 protein. The table shows approximately 560,000 distinct CDR3 sequences, with about 18% occurring only once. As to this clonotype: Its antigen is not known.

The TCR sequence derives from an adult woman who had mild COVID-19 (a few samples of this study predate the infection). Cell type and time point are not known. V gene TRBV12-3 or TRBV12-4 combines with J gene TRBJ1-2; perhaps TRBD1 as D (6 bases). Material: PBMCs or a T cell subset sorted from them (not recorded which). The CDR3 DNA reads as TGTGCCAGCTTGGGTCAGTTCGAAGGACTTCCGGGGGCAATCCCCTATGGCTACACCTTC. This codes for CASLGQFEGLPGAIPYGYTF.